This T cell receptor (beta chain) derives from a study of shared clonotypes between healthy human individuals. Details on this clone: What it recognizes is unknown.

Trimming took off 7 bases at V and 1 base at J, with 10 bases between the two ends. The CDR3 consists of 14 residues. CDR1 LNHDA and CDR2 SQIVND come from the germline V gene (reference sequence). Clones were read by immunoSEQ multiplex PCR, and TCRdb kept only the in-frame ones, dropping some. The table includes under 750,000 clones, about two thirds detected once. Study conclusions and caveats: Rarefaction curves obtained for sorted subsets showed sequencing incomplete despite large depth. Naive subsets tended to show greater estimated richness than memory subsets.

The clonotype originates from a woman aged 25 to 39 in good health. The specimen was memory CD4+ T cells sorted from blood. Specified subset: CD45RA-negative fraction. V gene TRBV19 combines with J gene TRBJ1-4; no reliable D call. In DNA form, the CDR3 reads TGTGCCAGTACCTCCGGGATAACTAATGAAAAACTGTTTTTT. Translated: CASTSGITNEKLFF.